Listed below are T cell receptor beta chains from one sample, sequenced in a study of blood T cell repertoires in COVID-19. Here immunoSEQ multiplex PCR was the method, and the copy in TCRdb shows in-frame clones only, minus some. The data hold fewer than 55,000 clones, with approximately 91% observed a single time. Material for sequencing was peripheral blood. All receptors derive from a man aged 50-60 years with active COVID-19. The CDR3 runs from the conserved cysteine through the conserved F or W. Each record gives: V gene, J gene, D gene, clone size, CDR3 protein, CDR3 DNA. D genes are given only for firm matches. Only some rows state a clone size, as once, few, many or a class for expanded clones.

>TRBV15|TRBJ1-2|TRBD1|.
CATSRELPLGTGAFYGYTF
TGTGCCACCAGCAGAGAACTTCCGCTTGGGACAGGGGCCTTCTATGGCTACACCTTC
>TRBV4-3|TRBJ1-2|TRBD1|.
CASSLGTANYGYTF
TGCGCCAGCAGCCTCGGGACAGCGAACTATGGCTACACCTTC
>TRBV9|TRBJ1-6|.|.
CASSVRTEGDSPLHF
TGTGCCAGCAGCGTACGGACAGAAGGGGATTCACCCCTCCACTTT
>TRBV11-1|TRBJ2-2|TRBD2|.
CASSLRLAGDSGELFF
TGTGCCAGCAGCTTGCGACTAGCGGGAGACTCCGGGGAGCTGTTTTTT
>TRBV5-1|TRBJ1-6|.|.
CASREDRTYNSPLHF
TGCGCCAGCAGGGAGGACAGAACCTATAATTCACCCCTCCACTTT
>TRBV27|TRBJ1-5|.|.
CASSIWGGYQPQHF
TGTGCCAGCAGTATCTGGGGGGGATATCAGCCCCAGCATTTT
>TRBV4-1|TRBJ1-1|.|.
CASSQVARSPNTEAFF
TGCGCCAGCAGCCAAGTTGCTAGAAGTCCGAACACTGAAGCTTTCTTT
>TRBV20-1|TRBJ2-7|TRBD2|.
CSASFPSGSYEQYF
TGCAGTGCTAGTTTCCCTAGCGGCTCCTACGAGCAGTACTTC
>TRBV24-1|TRBJ2-3|TRBD1|once
CATAGAGTGAGDTQYF
TGTGCCACCGCCGGCGCCGGGACAGGGGCCGGAGATACGCAGTATTTT
>TRBV28|TRBJ1-5|TRBD1|few
CASSWAGGNQPQHF
TGTGCCAGCAGTTGGGCAGGGGGGAATCAGCCCCAGCATTTT
>TRBV19|TRBJ1-3|.|.
CASSIGVSGNTIYF
TGTGCCAGTAGTATAGGAGTATCTGGAAACACCATATATTTT
>TRBV7-6|TRBJ2-1|.|.
CASSLGGGINNEQFF
TGTGCCAGCAGCTTAGGCGGCGGAATCAACAATGAGCAGTTCTTC
>TRBV24-1|TRBJ2-1|TRBD2|once
CATSDGLALNNEQFF
TGTGCCACCAGTGATGGACTAGCGCTTAACAATGAGCAGTTCTTC
>TRBV6-4|TRBJ2-3|.|.
CASSDSTGSGTDTQYF
TGTGCCAGCAGTGACTCTACTGGTAGCGGCACAGATACGCAGTATTTT
>TRBV5-1|TRBJ2-5|.|.
CASSLLGAQETQYF
TGCGCCAGCAGCTTGCTAGGGGCTCAAGAGACCCAGTACTTC
>TRBV5-1|TRBJ2-2|TRBD2|.
CASSLAGTGELFF
TGCGCCAGCAGCCTAGCGGGGACCGGGGAGCTGTTTTTT
>TRBV27|TRBJ2-1|TRBD1|.
CASSLWFGTGEGNEQFF
TGTGCCAGCAGTTTATGGTTCGGGACAGGGGAGGGCAATGAGCAGTTCTTC
>TRBV9|TRBJ1-2|TRBD1|.
CASSGSRDRGPSYGYTF
TGTGCCAGCAGCGGCTCCCGGGACAGGGGCCCTTCCTATGGCTACACCTTC
>TRBV11-2|TRBJ2-5|TRBD1|.
CASSLGQGAFETQYF
TGTGCCAGCAGCTTGGGACAGGGGGCTTTCGAGACCCAGTACTTC
>TRBV7-6|TRBJ2-2|TRBD1|.
CASSLSKGAKDTGELFF
TGTGCCAGCAGCTTATCCAAGGGGGCTAAGGACACCGGGGAGCTGTTTTTT
>TRBV11-2|TRBJ2-3|.|.
CASSLGTTSPDTQYF
TGTGCCAGCAGCTTGGGCACCACCTCCCCAGATACGCAGTATTTT
>TRBV18|TRBJ1-1|TRBD1|.
CASSPGTVNTEAFF
TGTGCCAGCTCACCGGGGACAGTGAACACTGAAGCTTTCTTT
>TRBV19|TRBJ1-4|TRBD1|.
CATASTGTGSPATNEKLFF
TGTGCCACCGCTTCCACCGGGACAGGGTCGCCTGCAACTAATGAAAAACTGTTTTTT
>TRBV4-1|TRBJ2-1|.|.
CASSQVLQGGQFF
TGCGCCAGCAGCCAAGTCCTACAGGGCGGGCAGTTCTTC
>TRBV5-1|TRBJ2-1|TRBD1|.
CASSLGDRGLVFINEQFF
TGCGCCAGCAGCTTGGGGGACAGGGGGTTAGTGTTTATCAATGAGCAGTTCTTC
>TRBV4-3|TRBJ1-4|TRBD1|once
CASSQGDRVGEKLFF
TGCGCCAGCAGCCAAGGGGACAGGGTGGGAGAAAAACTGTTTTTT
>TRBV2|TRBJ2-4|TRBD1|once
CASRDRVLAKNIQYF
TGTGCCAGCAGGGACAGGGTACTAGCCAAAAACATTCAGTACTTC
>TRBV11-2|TRBJ2-3|TRBD2|.
CASSFLRGGSTDTQYF
TGTGCCAGCAGCTTCCTCCGGGGGGGAAGCACAGATACGCAGTATTTT
>TRBV6-5|TRBJ2-1|TRBD2|.
CASSSLAGGINEQFF
TGTGCCAGCAGTTCCCTAGCGGGGGGGATCAATGAGCAGTTCTTC
>TRBV18|TRBJ1-5|TRBD1|.
CASSPGTAYQPQHF
TGTGCCAGCTCACCTGGGACAGCCTATCAGCCCCAGCATTTT
>TRBV5-6|TRBJ2-2|.|.
CASSLQGYTGELFF
TGTGCCAGCAGCTTGCAGGGATACACCGGGGAGCTGTTTTTT
>TRBV6-5|TRBJ1-1|.|.
CATRTDVGGYTEAFF
TGTGCCACAAGAACCGACGTAGGGGGATACACTGAAGCTTTCTTT
>TRBV5-1|TRBJ2-1|TRBD2|.
CASSSGLAGAYNEQFF
TGCGCCAGCAGCTCCGGACTAGCGGGGGCCTACAATGAGCAGTTCTTC
>TRBV2|TRBJ1-2|TRBD1|once
CASRGDSFNYGYTF
TGTGCCAGCAGGGGGGACAGCTTTAACTATGGCTACACCTTC
>TRBV10-3|TRBJ1-5|.|.
CAISEQPGVSNQPQHF
TGTGCCATCAGTGAACAGCCAGGGGTTAGCAATCAGCCCCAGCATTTT
>TRBV30|TRBJ1-5|.|.
CACSQGLRQPQHF
TGTGCCTGTTCACAGGGTTTGCGGCAGCCCCAGCATTTT
>TRBV9|TRBJ1-1|.|.
CASNPGGTEAFF
TGTGCCAGCAACCCTGGGGGGACTGAAGCTTTCTTT
>TRBV7-9|TRBJ1-2|.|.
CASSLAWPDGYTF
TGTGCCAGCAGCTTAGCTTGGCCAGATGGCTACACCTTC
>TRBV30|TRBJ1-5|TRBD1|once
CAWGSTTGPQPQHF
TGTGCCTGGGGGTCAACGACAGGGCCTCAGCCCCAGCATTTT
>TRBV5-6|TRBJ1-5|TRBD1|.
CASSLAPGQGKPQHF
TGTGCCAGCAGCTTGGCACCGGGACAGGGGAAGCCCCAGCATTTT
>TRBV2|TRBJ1-4|TRBD1|.
CASRETGGIKKLFF
TGTGCCAGCAGGGAGACAGGGGGAATCAAAAAACTGTTTTTT
>TRBV6-5|TRBJ2-2|.|.
CAIGRGVTGELFF
TGTGCCATCGGAAGGGGCGTCACCGGGGAGCTGTTTTTT
>TRBV21-1|TRBJ1-3|.|once
CASRHTRGFLGNTIYF
TGTGCCAGCAGACACACCAGGGGCTTTCTTGGAAACACCATATATTTT
>TRBV3-1/TRBV3-2|TRBJ1-5|.|.
CASSHAGRSFYSNQPQHF
TGTGCCAGCAGCCACGCCGGTCGCTCCTTCTATAGCAATCAGCCCCAGCATTTT
>TRBV7-9|TRBJ2-2|.|.
CASSKTGPPLANTGELFF
TGTGCCAGCAGCAAAACAGGGCCCCCGCTTGCGAACACCGGGGAGCTGTTTTTT
>TRBV9|TRBJ2-2|.|.
CASSSGVGELFF
TGTGCCAGCAGCTCAGGGGTCGGGGAGCTGTTTTTT
>TRBV19|TRBJ2-3|TRBD2|.
CASSIVAGGPSDTQYF
TGTGCCAGTAGTATAGTCGCGGGGGGGCCCTCAGATACGCAGTATTTT
>TRBV4-3|TRBJ1-4|TRBD1|.
CASSQDVGQGHEKLFF
TGCGCCAGCAGCCAAGACGTAGGACAGGGGCATGAAAAACTGTTTTTT
>TRBV7-2|TRBJ2-3|.|.
CASSLFGRGSTDTQYF
TGTGCCAGCAGCTTATTCGGGCGGGGTAGCACAGATACGCAGTATTTT
>TRBV7-9|TRBJ1-1|TRBD1|.
CASSGRGLSYTEAFF
TGTGCCAGCAGCGGCAGGGGGCTGAGTTATACTGAAGCTTTCTTT
>TRBV7-8|TRBJ2-3|.|.
CASSPNTDTQYF
TGTGCCAGCAGCCCTAATACAGATACGCAGTATTTT
>TRBV5-4|TRBJ1-2|.|.
CASSPRGSSGYTF
TGTGCCAGCAGCCCTCGCGGTAGCAGCGGCTACACCTTC
>TRBV5-1|TRBJ2-2|TRBD1|.
CASSAKFPGQGTNTGELFF
TGCGCCAGCAGCGCGAAATTTCCGGGACAGGGGACAAACACCGGGGAGCTGTTTTTT
>TRBV10-3|TRBJ2-1|TRBD1|.
CAISDSGTGRTNNEQFF
TGTGCCATCAGTGACTCCGGGACAGGGAGAACAAACAATGAGCAGTTCTTC